This T cell receptor (beta chain) was obtained from a study of T cells after yellow fever vaccination. Overall study results and limits: Once the booster was given, most primary-vaccination clones reappeared, at around 95% for CD4 and roughly 91% for CD8.

The CDR3 is 12 residues long. In germline, CDR1 is ENHRY, CDR2 SYGVKD. TCRdb re-called the 5' RACE reads through MiXCR, storing one row per CDR3 protein. The sample consists of 110,000 to 150,000 distinct CDR3 sequences, 6.6% of them appearing once. This clonotype was picked up many times. Its antigen is currently unknown. The clonotype originates from a man in his thirties or forties who received the YFV17D yellow fever vaccine. The chain is built from TRBV10-3 and TRBJ2-1, with 7 positions matching TRBD2. The sequencing here drew on CD4+ T cells sorted from PBMCs, taken 10 days after the yellow fever booster vaccination. The CDR3 nucleotides read TGTGCAACGTGGGCGGGAGACAATGAGCAGTTCTTC. Amino acids: CATWAGDNEQFF.